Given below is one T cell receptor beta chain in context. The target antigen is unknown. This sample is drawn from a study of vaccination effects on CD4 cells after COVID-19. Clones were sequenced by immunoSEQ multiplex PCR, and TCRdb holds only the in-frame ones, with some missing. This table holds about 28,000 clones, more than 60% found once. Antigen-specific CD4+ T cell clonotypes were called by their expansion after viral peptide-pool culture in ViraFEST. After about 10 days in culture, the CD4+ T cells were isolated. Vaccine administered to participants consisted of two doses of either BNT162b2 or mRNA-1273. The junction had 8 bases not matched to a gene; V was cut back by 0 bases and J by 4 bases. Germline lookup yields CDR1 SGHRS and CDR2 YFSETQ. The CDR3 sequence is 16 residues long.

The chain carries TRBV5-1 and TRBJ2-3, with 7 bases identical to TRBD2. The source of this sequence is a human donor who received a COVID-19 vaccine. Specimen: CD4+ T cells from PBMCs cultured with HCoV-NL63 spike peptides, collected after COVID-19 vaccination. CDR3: CASSLASGTAPDTQYF. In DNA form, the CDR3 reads TGCGCCAGCAGCTTGGCTAGCGGAACCGCCCCAGATACGCAGTATTTT.